This is a list of T cell receptor beta chains from one sample in a study of blood T cell repertoires in COVID-19. Generated by immunoSEQ multiplex PCR, the TCRdb table keeps only in-frame clones and is missing some. The table includes about 280,000 clones, just under 90% detected once. Input material: PBMCs or T cells enriched from blood (not recorded which). These receptors came from a woman younger than 45 with acute COVID-19. Both conserved end residues are part of each CDR3. A D gene is named only where the DNA matches it firmly. Not all rows give a size; the values are once, few, many and, for expanded clones, a class.

13 TRBJ2-2 NA TRBD2 TRBV2 TGTGCCAGCAACGGACTAGCAGGCGGGGAGCTGTTTTTT CASNGLAGGELFF
16 TRBJ2-7 once TRBD1 TRBV27 TGTGCCAGCAGTCCAACCGTGACAGGGAGCTCCTACGAGCAGTACTTC CASSPTVTGSSYEQYF
11 TRBJ1-1 NA TRBD1 TRBV29-1 TGCAGCGTTCAGGGGGCCACTGAAGCTTTCTTT CSVQGATEAFF
18 TRBJ1-4 NA NA TRBV18 TGTGCCAGCTCACCCTACGGGGGGGGAGGCACAACTAATGAAAAACTGTTTTTT CASSPYGGGGTTNEKLFF
15 TRBJ2-3 NA TRBD1 TRBV5-6 TGTGCCAGCAGCCTTCGGACAGGGCGCACAGATACGCAGTATTTT CASSLRTGRTDTQYF
19 TRBJ2-1 NA TRBD2 TRBV19 TGTGCCAGTAGTTGGGGCGTACTAGCGGGAGTCACGGGGTACAATGAGCAGTTCTTC CASSWGVLAGVTGYNEQFF
18 TRBJ2-3 NA TRBD2 TRBV27 TGTGCCAGCAGTTTCTCACCCGGGACTAGCGGACTCACAGATACGCAGTATTTT CASSFSPGTSGLTDTQYF
15 TRBJ2-1 once TRBD2 TRBV19 TGTGCCAGTAGTCCGAAGCGGGAGGCCTACAATGAGCAGTTCTTC CASSPKREAYNEQFF
17 TRBJ1-2 NA TRBD1 TRBV6-6 TGTGCCAGCAGTCCCCTCCTGACAGGGACCGAACTCTATGGCTACACCTTC CASSPLLTGTELYGYTF
12 TRBJ1-6 NA NA TRBV3-1/TRBV3-2 TGTGCCAGCAGGATGGCTGATTCACCCCTCCACTTT CASRMADSPLHF
15 TRBJ2-2 few NA TRBV9 TGTGCCAGCAGCGGACAGGTTACGAACACCGGGGAGCTGTTTTTT CASSGQVTNTGELFF
15 TRBJ1-2 NA NA TRBV2 TGTGCCAGCAAAGGCAGGGTTACCCCTAACTATGGCTACACCTTC CASKGRVTPNYGYTF
16 TRBJ2-3 NA NA TRBV2 TGTGCCAGCAGTTTATCGACAGCTTCTAGCACAGATACGCAGTATTTT CASSLSTASSTDTQYF
15 TRBJ2-1 NA TRBD2 TRBV4-2 TGTGCCAGCAGCCATGCTCAAAGCGGGAAGGCTGAGCAGTTCTTC CASSHAQSGKAEQFF
14 TRBJ2-5 NA TRBD1 TRBV4-1 TGCGCCAGCAGCGGACAGGGGGCACGAGAGACCCAGTACTTC CASSGQGARETQYF
13 TRBJ2-1 NA NA TRBV3-1/TRBV3-2 TGTGCCAGCTCTGCGGGGTACTACAATGAGCAGTTCTTC CASSAGYYNEQFF
13 TRBJ1-1 NA NA TRBV9 TGTGCCAGCAGCGTACAGGGTGCGACTGAAGCTTTCTTT CASSVQGATEAFF
16 TRBJ1-2 NA NA TRBV11-2 TGTGCCAGCAGCTTAGGGCAGGGGTGGGAAAACTATGGCTACACCTTC CASSLGQGWENYGYTF
14 TRBJ2-7 NA NA TRBV5-6 TGTGCCAGCAGCCCGCAGGGAAGTCGTTACGAGCAGTACTTC CASSPQGSRYEQYF
15 TRBJ2-5 NA TRBD2 TRBV27 TGTGCCAGCAGTCAACTAGCGAGCGGACAAGAGACCCAGTACTTC CASSQLASGQETQYF
15 TRBJ1-5 NA NA TRBV27 TGTGCCAGCAGTCCGGGAGAAAAGGGCAATCAGCCCCAGCATTTT CASSPGEKGNQPQHF
16 TRBJ2-7 NA TRBD2 TRBV7-9 TGTGCCAGCAGCTTAACTTGGACTAGCATGTCCTACGAGCAGTACTTC CASSLTWTSMSYEQYF
13 TRBJ1-1 NA NA TRBV18 TGTGCCAGCTCTCCGGGAAGGGACACTGAAGCTTTCTTT CASSPGRDTEAFF
16 TRBJ2-3 NA TRBD1 TRBV7-8 TGTGCCAGCAGCTTAACAGAGGGACAGGGCGGTGATACGCAGTATTTT CASSLTEGQGGDTQYF
15 TRBJ2-7 NA TRBD2 TRBV2 TGTGCCAGCAGTGTGCGGGAGGGCCTTAATGGCGAGCAGTACTTC CASSVREGLNGEQYF
14 TRBJ1-5 NA NA TRBV9 TGTGCCAGCAGCGGATCGGGGATCAATCAGCCCCAGCATTTT CASSGSGINQPQHF
12 TRBJ2-1 NA NA TRBV12-3/TRBV12-4 TGTGCCAGCAGTCTAGTTCGCAATGAGCAGTTCTTC CASSLVRNEQFF